These 17 T cell receptor beta chains came from one sample sequenced in a study of Graves' ophthalmopathy and Graves' hyperthyroidism. For repertoire sequencing, the TCR beta CDR3 regions were amplified from RNA transcripts. First-round RT-PCR with HTBI primers preceded a second-round multiplex PCR. TCRdb reanalysed the multiplex PCR reads using MiXCR and keeps one entry per CDR3 protein. There are about 1.2 million distinct CDR3 sequences in the sample; 35% to 45% occur only once, and around 10% lies in the top ten. Material: peripheral blood or thyroid tissue (not recorded which). The receptors were sampled from an adult man with Graves' hyperthyroidism.

This clonotype showed up many times. V and J are TRBV4-3 and TRBJ1-6, with TRBD1 matching over 10 bases. Trimming at V came to 6 bases and at J to 9 bases, leaving 2 bases not matched to a gene. There are 13 residues in the CDR3. Germline assignment: CDR1 LGHNA and CDR2 YSLEER. CDR3 DNA: TGCGCCAGCAGGGACAGGGGGTCTTCACCCCTCCACTTT. The encoded protein is CASRDRGSSPLHF.

This clonotype was observed at least ten times. J is TRBJ1-1 and V is TRBV19, with a tentative D call TRBD1 (5 bases). The CDR3 totals 14 residues. Germline V CDR1 and CDR2: LNHDA, SQIVND (reference sequence). Trimming cost V 4 bases and J 1 base, with 10 bases left between them. CDR3 nucleotide sequence: TGTGCCAGTAGTACCGGGACGGAGAACACTGAAGCTTTCTTT. Protein: CASSTGTENTEAFF.

In this sample, this clonotype turned up many times. The V and J genes are TRBV24-1 and TRBJ1-2, with 7 bases that match TRBD1. Germline CDR1 and CDR2: KGHDR and SFDVKD. The trim removed 3 bases at V and 5 bases at J, leaving 8 bases unmatched. The CDR3 consists of 15 residues. CDR3 DNA: TGTGCCACCAGTGATCCGGGACAGAGTTATTATGGCTACACCTTC. This sequence encodes CATSDPGQSYYGYTF.

The rearrangement uses TRBV4-3 and TRBJ2-7; tentatively, D is TRBD1 or TRBD2 (5 bases each). V gave up 5 bases and J gave up 1 base, with 15 bases separating them. This CDR3 is built from 15 residues. Germline CDR1 reads LGHNA; CDR2 reads YSLEER. CDR3 nucleotides: TGCGCCAGCAGCGAAACCCGGGACGGTTCCTACGAGCAGTACTTC. Amino acids: CASSETRDGSYEQYF.

This clonotype was seen just once. J is TRBJ2-5 and V is TRBV15; D gene unclear. This CDR3 has 12 residues. V dropped 6 bases and J dropped 2 bases, with 7 bases sitting between them. In germline, CDR1 is LNHNV, CDR2 YYDKDF (reference sequence). The CDR3 loop reads CATRGIQETQYF. The CDR3 DNA reads as TGTGCCACCAGAGGGATACAAGAGACCCAGTACTTC.

This chain joins TRBV10-3 and TRBJ1-4; unclear D gene. CDR1 is ENHRY and CDR2 is SYGVKD in the germline V gene. The CDR3 has 14 residues. V shed 10 bases and J shed 0 bases, with 12 bases lying between them. DNA of the CDR3: TGTGCCACGATTGGGAAGTCAACTAATGAAAAACTGTTTTTT. It specifies CATIGKSTNEKLFF.

The chain is built from TRBV19 and TRBJ1-2; D unresolved. This CDR3 has 13 residues. CDR1 is LNHDA and CDR2 is SQIVND in the germline V gene (reference sequence). Trimming stripped 5 bases from V and 6 bases from J, with 13 bases between. The CDR3 DNA reads as TGTGCCAGTAGTGAGACCACGGACCATGGCTACACCTTC. Translated: CASSETTDHGYTF.

Many counts were recorded for this clonotype. This chain links TRBV9 with TRBJ1-6; D uncertain. Germline CDR1 SGDLS, CDR2 YYNGEE. The CDR3 has 14 residues. The ends were cut back, 5 bases at V and 4 bases at J, with 10 bases in the middle. The CDR3 region has the DNA TGTGCCAGCAGTGGTATAGGTTATAATTCACCCCTCCACTTT. Translation gives CASSGIGYNSPLHF. Using reference TRBV9 and TRBJ1-6 for the parts outside the CDR3, the full variable domain is DSGVTQTPKHLITATGQRVTLRCSPRSGDLSVYWYQQSLDQGLQFLIQYYNGEERAKGNILERFSAQQFPDLHSELNLSSLELGDSALYFCASSGIGYNSPLHFGNGTRLTVT.

This clonotype was found many times. The chain recombines TRBV5-6 with TRBJ2-5, with D unresolved. The CDR3 is made up of 13 amino acids. Germline V gene sequence: CDR1 SGHDT, CDR2 YYEEEE. Trimming stripped 2 bases from V and 4 bases from J, with 9 bases between. CDR3 amino acids: CASSFWSTETQYF. CDR3 nucleotides: TGTGCCAGCAGCTTTTGGTCAACAGAGACCCAGTACTTC.

This clonotype was observed a few times. Since a much larger clone is just one base distant, this may be a read error. The rearrangement joins TRBV29-1 to TRBJ2-7, with D perhaps assigned TRBD1 or TRBD2 (5 bases each). CDR3 length: 14 amino acids. Germline CDR1 is SQVTM and CDR2 is ANQGSEA. CDR3 nucleotides: TGCAGCGTTGATTCCGGGACCGGAGGATACGAGCGGTACTTC. This codes for CSVDSGTGGYERYF.

This chain uses TRBV5-1 with TRBJ2-7; D remains ambiguous. The CDR3 contains 14 residues. Looked up from germline, CDR1 is SGHRS and CDR2 is YFSETQ. V lost 1 base to trimming and J lost 1 base, with 9 bases between them. The CDR3 sequence is CASSLYSDSYEQYF. The CDR3 DNA reads TGCGCCAGCAGCTTGTATTCGGATTCCTACGAGCAGTACTTC.

This clonotype was seen ten or more times. This chain joins TRBV2 and TRBJ1-3, with 10 bases fitting TRBD1. Trimming took 5 bases from V and 0 from J; bases not matched to a gene: 4. Germline V CDR1 and CDR2: SNHLY, FYNNEI. This CDR3 has 16 amino acids. The CDR3 loop reads CASSTGQGHSGNTIYF. In nucleotides, the CDR3 is TGTGCCAGCAGTACGGGACAGGGGCACTCTGGAAACACCATATATTTT.

Many counts were recorded for this clonotype. The chain uses TRBV6-5 and TRBJ2-5, with a possible D match to TRBD2 (5 bases). V dropped 1 base and J dropped 1 base, with 10 bases sitting between them. CDR3 length equals 15 residues. Germline V lookup: CDR1 MNHEY, CDR2 SVGAGI. CDR3 sequence (DNA): TGTGCCAGCAGTTACTTACGGGGTCCCCAAGAGACCCAGTACTTC. It encodes CASSYLRGPQETQYF.

The chain couples TRBV30 to TRBJ1-4; D is ambiguous. Germline V lookup: CDR1 GTSNPN, CDR2 SVGIG (reference sequence). The ends were cut back, 3 bases at V and 10 bases at J, with 9 bases in the middle. The CDR3 runs 11 residues. CDR3 loop: CAWRDSGKLFF. DNA for the CDR3: TGTGCCTGGAGAGATTCAGGAAAACTGTTTTTT.

This clonotype was picked up a small number of times. This chain joins TRBV10-3 and TRBJ2-7, with D tentatively TRBD2 (5 bases). Germline CDR1 and CDR2: ENHRY and SYGVKD. The CDR3 spans 11 residues. V lost 10 bases and J 7 bases, leaving 14 bases between the germline ends. CDR3 in amino acids: CASTNGGEQYF. The CDR3 DNA reads TGTGCCAGCACAAACGGAGGAGAGCAGTACTTC.

The chain has TRBV20-1 and TRBJ2-5; D is unclear. This CDR3 comprises 12 residues. The V gene's germline CDR1 is DFQATT and CDR2 SNEGSKA (reference sequence). With 3 bases removed from V and 5 bases from J, the gap between germline ends came to 10 bases. In DNA form, the CDR3 reads TGCAGTGCTAGGGGGTACGGGGAGACCCAGTACTTC. It codes for CSARGYGETQYF.

This clonotype came up a few times. The chain joins TRBV7-2 to TRBJ1-5, with 10 bases aligning to TRBD1. V was pared by 3 bases and J by 6 bases, with 5 bases of the junction left unmatched. The CDR3 contains 15 residues. Germline assignment: CDR1 SGHTA and CDR2 FQGNSA. CDR3 sequence (DNA): TGTGCCAGCAGCTTCGGGACAGGGGTGAGTCAGCCCCAGCATTTT. Protein: CASSFGTGVSQPQHF.